The source of this T cell receptor beta chain is a study of T cells in Graves' hyperthyroidism and ophthalmopathy. This clonotype has ten or more counts. The antigen is unknown. Study-wide results and caveats: A model of 13 V-J features distinguished ophthalmopathy from stable hyperthyroidism. The model foresaw ophthalmopathy a median roughly 6 months prior to onset.

Trimming removed 3 bases at V and 6 bases at J, with 8 bases between. Germline CDR1 SEHNR, CDR2 FQNEAQ (reference sequence). CDR3 length equals 12 residues. Amplification targeted TCR beta CDR3 regions from RNA transcripts. A first-round RT-PCR of the TCR CDR3 used the HTBI primer set. TCRdb recomputed calls from the multiplex PCR reads with MiXCR, one row per CDR3 protein. Of about 320,000 distinct CDR3 sequences listed, around 16% are singletons. The authors obtained PBMCs from roughly 10 ml of fresh peripheral blood. This sequence originates from a man younger than 45 with Graves' hyperthyroidism. The sample taken for sequencing was blood. The chain couples TRBV7-9 to TRBJ1-1; possible D gene TRBD1, 5 bases. In nucleotides, the CDR3 is TGTGCCAGCAGCTTGGGGGAGGCTGAAGCTTTCTTT. It yields the protein CASSLGEAEAFF.